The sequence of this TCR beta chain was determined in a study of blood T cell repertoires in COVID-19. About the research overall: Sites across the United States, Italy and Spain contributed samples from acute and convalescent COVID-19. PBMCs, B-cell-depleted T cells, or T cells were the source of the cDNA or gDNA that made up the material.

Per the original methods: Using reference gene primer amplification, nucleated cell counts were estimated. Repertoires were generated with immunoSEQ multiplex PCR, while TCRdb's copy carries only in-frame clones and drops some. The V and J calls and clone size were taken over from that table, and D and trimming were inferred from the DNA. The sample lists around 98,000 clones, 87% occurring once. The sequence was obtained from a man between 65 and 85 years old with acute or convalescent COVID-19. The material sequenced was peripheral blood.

The chain's CDR3 is CASSPTTTGGTETQYF. The CDR3 bases are TGCGCCAGCAGCCCAACGACGACAGGGGGGACGGAGACCCAGTACTTC. The chain carries TRBV5-1 and TRBJ2-5; 9 bases agree with TRBD1. CDR1 is SGHRS and CDR2 is YFSETQ in the germline V gene. The CDR3 sequence is 16 residues long. V shed 4 bases, J shed 5 bases, and the junction held 12 bases outside the gene matches. Based on the CDR3 plus reference TRBV5-1 and TRBJ2-5, the full variable domain is KAGVTQTPRYLIKTRGQQVTLSCSPISGHRSVSWYQQTPGQGLQFLFEYFSETQRNKGNFPGRFSGRQFSNSRSEMNVSTLELGDSALYLCASSPTTTGGTETQYFGPGTRLLVL.